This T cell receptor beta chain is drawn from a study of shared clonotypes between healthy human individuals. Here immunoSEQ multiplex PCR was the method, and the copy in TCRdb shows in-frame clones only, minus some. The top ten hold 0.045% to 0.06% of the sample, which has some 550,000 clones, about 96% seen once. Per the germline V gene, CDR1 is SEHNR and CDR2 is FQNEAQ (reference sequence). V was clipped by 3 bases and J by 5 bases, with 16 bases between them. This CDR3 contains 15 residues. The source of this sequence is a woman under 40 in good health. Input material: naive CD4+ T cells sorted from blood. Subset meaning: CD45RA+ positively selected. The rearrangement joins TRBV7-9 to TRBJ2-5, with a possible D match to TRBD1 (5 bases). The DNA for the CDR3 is TGTGCCAGCAGCTTGAGGCTAGGGGTAGTTGAGACCCAGTACTTC. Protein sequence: CASSLRLGVVETQYF.